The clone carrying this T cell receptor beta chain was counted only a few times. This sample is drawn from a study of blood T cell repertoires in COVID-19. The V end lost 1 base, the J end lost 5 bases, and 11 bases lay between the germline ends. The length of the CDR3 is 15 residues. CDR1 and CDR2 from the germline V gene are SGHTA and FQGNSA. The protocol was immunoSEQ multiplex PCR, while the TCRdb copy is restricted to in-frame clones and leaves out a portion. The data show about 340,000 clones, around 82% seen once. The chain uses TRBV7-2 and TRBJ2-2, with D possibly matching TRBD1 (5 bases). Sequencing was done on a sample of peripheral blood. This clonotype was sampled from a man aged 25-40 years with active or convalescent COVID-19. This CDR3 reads CASSLEVAGTGELFF. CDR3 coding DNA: TGTGCCAGCAGCTTAGAAGTGGCAGGGACCGGGGAGCTGTTTTTT.